This TCR beta chain was captured by sequencing in a study of cytomegalovirus exposure and HLA in healthy donors. The overall study: Of the donors genotyped, several hundred in all, around 76% fell in the Caucasian-associated ancestry cluster.

PCR involved 60 Vbeta and 13 Jbeta primers. Here immunoSEQ multiplex PCR was the method, and the copy in TCRdb shows in-frame clones only, minus some. The profile shows more than 95,000 clones, about 83% of them singletons. In regard to this clone: Its antigen is still unknown.

General study findings and limits: Presence/absence analyses took donor sequencing depth as roughly uniform. TCR beta sequences numbering fewer than 20,000 were associated with HLA alleles at 0.05 false discovery rate in a later analysis.

Sequences were obtained from PBMCs. The TCR was taken from a middle-aged woman in good health and CMV-seropositive.

The CDR3 region is CASSSDTYYEQYF. The CDR3 bases are TGCGCCAGCAGCTCGGACACATACTACGAGCAGTACTTC. The genes are TRBV5-1 and TRBJ2-7; TRBD1 might be the D (5 bases). V was cut by 3 bases and J by 3 bases, with 10 bases left in between. Germline V gene data show CDR1 as SGHRS and CDR2 as YFSETQ. The CDR3 totals 13 residues.